This T cell receptor (beta chain) was observed in a study of blood T cell repertoires in COVID-19 (dated by TCRdb to 2020 to 2022). Describing the broader study: Samples from collaborators originated in the United States, Italy and Spain and spanned both the acute and convalescent phases of COVID-19. The material from the prospective study consisted of cDNA or gDNA derived from T cells, B-cell-depleted T cells, or PBMCs. The dataset comprised deeply sampled blood TCRbeta repertoires from subjects exposed to, actively infected with, or recovered from COVID-19. The repertoires were released in a freely available public database meant as a resource for research on the immune response to SARS-CoV-2. The samples were drawn from two sources: the first 160 participants of the ongoing ImmuneRACE study, and over 1,000 subjects contributed by 6 global collaborators. A de-identified subject ID, COVID-19 status, age in years and sex were almost always included in the sample metadata. HLA class I and class II types, where available, came from metadata supplied by the sample provider rather than from assay-based typing.

CDR1 and CDR2 are read off the germline V gene as SGDLS and YYNGEE. The CDR3 sequence holds 15 residues, the cysteine and phenylalanine included. The entry retains the CDR3 DNA only, 45 bases that are in frame from base 1. For this chain, trimming is 4 bases at the V end and 7 bases at the J end, and the number of junction bases without a gene match is 9. Turning to this clone: There is no known antigen for this receptor. Per-nucleotide qualities are absent, and no much larger clonotype sits a single base away.

What the study reported, not specific to this receptor: The amount of clinical and demographic metadata varied by source and participant and was provided uncurated.

Whole blood was collected in K2EDTA tubes by collaborating institutions according to the institutions' own protocols. For TCRbeta analysis, collaborators shipped samples as frozen whole blood, isolated PBMCs, or DNA extracted from either of those sample types. The immunoSEQ Assay, a bias-controlled multiplex PCR, was used to amplify TCRbeta CDR3 regions from genomic DNA. Concerning the study's data processing: Nucleated cell counts per sample were estimated from amplification of reference gene primers within the assay. To quantify the absolute abundance of each unique TCRbeta CDR3 rearrangement, sequence reads were collapsed and filtered. For each sample, productive Simpson clonality was calculated as the square root of Simpson's diversity index across productive rearrangements. This is the immuneACCESS table as TCRdb keeps it, with only in-frame sequences that have V and J called. A part of the clones is gone; compared with another copy, unresolved V genes explain less than half, and the rest is unexplained. The V and J calls and the clone size are those of that table, but D and trimming were determined from the DNA. The sample profile shows around 80,000 clones; around 89% of them were found once. Approximately 9.1% of the sample goes to the ten largest clones.

The sequence is built from TRBV9 and TRBJ2-1; the junction holds 9 bases that match TRBD2. The sample was peripheral blood. This clonotype was sampled from a human donor in a cohort sampled during active COVID-19. The nucleotide sequence reads as follows: TGTGCCAGCAGCCCTGGGGCGGGGGGGCTGAATGAGCAGTTCTTC. It is translated as CASSPGAGGLNEQFF.